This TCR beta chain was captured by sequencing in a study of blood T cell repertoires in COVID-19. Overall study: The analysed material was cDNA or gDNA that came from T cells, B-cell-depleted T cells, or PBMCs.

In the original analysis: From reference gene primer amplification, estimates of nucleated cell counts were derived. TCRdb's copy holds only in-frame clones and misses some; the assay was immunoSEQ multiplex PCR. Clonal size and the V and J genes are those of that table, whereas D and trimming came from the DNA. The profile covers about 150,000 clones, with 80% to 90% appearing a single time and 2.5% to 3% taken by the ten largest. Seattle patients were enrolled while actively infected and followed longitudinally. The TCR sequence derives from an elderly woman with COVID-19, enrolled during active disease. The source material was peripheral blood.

CDR3 sequence reads: CSGRQGKNYNEQFF. In DNA, the CDR3 is TGCAGCGGCCGACAGGGGAAAAACTACAATGAGCAGTTCTTC. The V call is TRBV29-1, the J call TRBJ2-1; 8 bases match TRBD1. This CDR3 has 14 amino acids. The germline gives CDR1 SQVTM, CDR2 ANQGSEA. V shed 7 bases and J 3 bases; nucleotides not matched to a gene: 8.